This T cell receptor (beta chain) was sequenced in a study of T cell changes during pregnancy in multiple sclerosis. This table comes from immunoSEQ multiplex PCR, and its TCRdb copy is limited to in-frame clones, with some not included. The sample consists of almost 50,000 clones, around 94% of them appearing once. Between the trimmed V and J ends, which lost 7 bases and 4 bases, there was a span of 7 bases. The CDR3 extends over 11 amino acids. In germline, CDR1 is MGHDK, CDR2 SYGVNS. The V gene is TRBV25-1, the J gene TRBJ1-1; no definite D call. Sequencing used CD4+ T cells from peripheral blood mononuclear cells, obtained in the second trimester of pregnancy. This receptor was taken from a female donor in good health, enrolled as a control in a pregnancy study. The CDR3 DNA reads as TGTGCCAGCATTTCCGTCACTGAAGCTTTCTTT. Translating it yields CASISVTEAFF.